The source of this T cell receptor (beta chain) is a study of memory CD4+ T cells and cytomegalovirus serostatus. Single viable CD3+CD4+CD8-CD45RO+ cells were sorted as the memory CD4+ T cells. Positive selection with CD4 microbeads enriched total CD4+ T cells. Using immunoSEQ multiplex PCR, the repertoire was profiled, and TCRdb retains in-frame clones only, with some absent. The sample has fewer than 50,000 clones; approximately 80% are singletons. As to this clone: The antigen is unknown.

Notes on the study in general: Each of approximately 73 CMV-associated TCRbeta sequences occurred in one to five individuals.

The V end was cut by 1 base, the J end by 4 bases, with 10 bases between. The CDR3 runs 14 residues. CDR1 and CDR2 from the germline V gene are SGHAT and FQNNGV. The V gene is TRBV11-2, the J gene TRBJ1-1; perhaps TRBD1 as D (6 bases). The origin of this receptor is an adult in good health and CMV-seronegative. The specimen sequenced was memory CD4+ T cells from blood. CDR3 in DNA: TGTGCCAGCAGCTTAGGCAGGGGTGCCACTGAAGCTTTCTTT. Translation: CASSLGRGATEAFF. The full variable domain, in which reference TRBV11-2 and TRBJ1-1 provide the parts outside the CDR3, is EAGVAQSPRYKIIEKRQSVAFWCNPISGHATLYWYQQILGQGPKLLIQFQNNGVVDDSQLPKDRFSAERLKGVDSTLKIQPAKLEDSAVYLCASSLGRGATEAFFGQGTRLTVV.